These T cell receptor beta chains were read from a single sample in a study of T-cell memory formation after mild COVID-19. TCRdb ran MiXCR on the 5' RACE reads and lists one entry per CDR3 protein. The table has 65,000 to 95,000 distinct CDR3 sequences, over 10% seen once. Sequencing input: PBMCs or a T cell subset sorted from them (not recorded which). The receptor source for this set is a man aged 18 to 29 who had mild COVID-19 (a few samples of this study predate the infection). Cell type and time point are not known. CDR3s leave out the opening cysteine and the closing phenylalanine or tryptophan. The D gene is left open where the match is weak.

j_call	v_call	d_call	cdr3_aa
TRBJ2-2	TRBV6-5	.	ASSYSMGQTNTGELF
TRBJ1-1	TRBV6-5	.	ASSYQGQSTEAF
TRBJ2-3	TRBV11-2	TRBD1	ASSLDEGEGTGSDTQY
TRBJ2-3	TRBV6-5	TRBD1	ASSYSTPTGDTQY
TRBJ2-5	TRBV29-1	TRBD2	SVIGTGGRETQY
TRBJ2-1	TRBV12-3/TRBV12-4	.	ASSFPGVGNEQF
TRBJ2-1	TRBV28	.	ASSLLGFDEQF
TRBJ2-5	TRBV5-6	TRBD2	ASNNGGGETQY
TRBJ2-3	TRBV7-2	TRBD2	ASSFTSGGADTQY
TRBJ2-1	TRBV29-1	.	SVDGGEGSYNEQF
TRBJ2-3	TRBV6-6	.	ASSYGPPGTDTQY
TRBJ2-5	TRBV25-1	TRBD2	ASSDGVGGYQETQY
TRBJ1-1	TRBV6-2/TRBV6-3	.	ASRNWAGTANTEAF
TRBJ1-1	TRBV6-5	TRBD1	ASSYAGTGGMNTEAF
TRBJ2-3	TRBV5-4	TRBD2	ASSLGLAGTKGTDTQY
TRBJ2-3	TRBV5-5	TRBD1	ASSLDRGVRDTDTQY
TRBJ2-3	TRBV6-5	TRBD2	ASRSPGGADTQY
TRBJ2-7	TRBV5-1	TRBD1	ASSLDRGISYEQY
TRBJ1-1	TRBV4-3	.	ASSRAGKNTEAF
TRBJ1-2	TRBV5-1	.	ASSLLPSRDGYT
TRBJ2-1	TRBV11-3	.	ASSLDGSSYNEQF
TRBJ2-7	TRBV7-9	TRBD2	ASSLAGGEREQY
TRBJ2-3	TRBV12-3/TRBV12-4	.	ASSPRDTQY
TRBJ2-2	TRBV10-3	.	AISEDTGELF
TRBJ2-1	TRBV3-1	TRBD2	ASSQVRKGLAAYNEQF
TRBJ1-1	TRBV12-3/TRBV12-4	TRBD1	ASSLDRASLTEAF
TRBJ2-3	TRBV29-1	.	SVHRDGHPTDTQY